A few counts support the clone carrying this T cell receptor (beta chain). This entry is derived from a study of blood T cells in healthy people across ages. A J-beta primer mix and a sample-barcoded 5' primer were used in a second PCR of roughly 7 to 12 cycles. MiXCR was run by TCRdb on the 5' RACE reads, yielding one entry per CDR3 protein. The table lists about 1.1 million distinct CDR3 sequences, 30% to 40% of them singletons. The trim removed 6 bases at V and 11 bases at J, leaving 19 bases unmatched. Germline assignment: CDR1 SGDLS and CDR2 YYNGEE. CDR3 size: 15 residues. V usage is TRBV9 and J usage is TRBJ2-5, with 7 positions matching TRBD1. Sequencing was carried out using blood. The TCR comes from a man younger than 35 in good health. The CDR3 loop reads CASTETGDTFNEQYF. The CDR3 DNA reads TGTGCCAGCACCGAAACAGGGGACACCTTTAATGAGCAGTACTTC.